The 22 T cell receptor beta chains in this list originate from one sample, sequenced in a study of blood T cell repertoires in COVID-19. Assay: immunoSEQ multiplex PCR; the TCRdb copy retains only in-frame clones and omits some. Counted here are around 170,000 clones, roughly 84% occurring once; the ten biggest clones make up roughly 15%. Sequenced sample: peripheral blood. All receptors derive from a man aged 18 to 30 with active or convalescent COVID-19.

The V call is TRBV2, the J call TRBJ1-2; 8 bases match TRBD1. The trim removed 6 bases at V and 3 bases at J, leaving 6 bases unmatched. Germline CDR1 reads SNHLY; CDR2 reads FYNNEI. The CDR3 is made up of 14 amino acids. The CDR3 DNA reads as TGTGCCAGCAGGGTCCAACAGGGGGACTATGGCTACACCTTC. Its protein product is CASRVQQGDYGYTF.

The V call is TRBV15, the J call TRBJ2-7; weak D call: TRBD1 (6 bases). V was pared by 5 bases and J by 1 base, with 9 bases between. The CDR3 covers 13 residues. Germline values: CDR1 LNHNV, CDR2 YYDKDF (reference sequence). The CDR3 reads CATSRRGSYEQYF. The CDR3 nucleotides read TGTGCCACCAGCCGCAGGGGATCCTACGAGCAGTACTTC.

The chain couples TRBV12-3 or TRBV12-4 to TRBJ1-5, with D unresolved. CDR3 length equals 13 residues. V was clipped by 8 bases and J by 2 bases, with 10 bases between them. The CDR3: CASARDGNQPQHF. DNA for the CDR3: TGTGCCAGCGCGAGGGATGGCAATCAGCCCCAGCATTTT.

This clone was seen once. The chain employs TRBV28 and TRBJ1-1; TRBD1 matches 7 bases. The CDR3 extends over 15 amino acids. Germline V lookup: CDR1 MDHEN, CDR2 SYDVKM. Trimming at V came to 6 bases and at J to 7 bases, leaving 14 bases not matched to a gene. The CDR3 DNA sequence: TGTGCCAGCAGCTCGAGGGGACAGTCGGAGTATGAAGCTTTCTTT. This gives the protein CASSSRGQSEYEAFF.

This chain connects TRBV6-5 to TRBJ2-1; TRBD2 matches 13 bases. Germline V CDR1 and CDR2: MNHEY, SVGAGI. V was clipped by 4 bases and J by 3 bases; unmatched bases: 3. This CDR3 has 16 amino acids. This chain's CDR3 is CASSSRLAGGYNEQFF. For the CDR3, the DNA is TGTGCCAGCAGTTCCAGACTAGCGGGAGGCTACAATGAGCAGTTCTTC.

This rearrangement joins TRBV3-1 (or the pseudogene TRBV3-2) to TRBJ2-2; D might be TRBD1 (5 bases). The CDR3 is 17 amino acids. V lost 4 bases and J 4 bases, leaving 19 bases between the germline ends. Germline assignment: CDR1 LGHDT and CDR2 YNNKEL (reference sequence). CDR3 residues: CASSPYTGNIGTGELFF. The CDR3 DNA reads TGTGCCAGCAGCCCTTACACAGGCAATATTGGCACCGGGGAGCTGTTTTTT.

This chain joins TRBV6-1 and TRBJ2-4, with TRBD2 matching over 16 bases. Germline-derived CDR1 and CDR2 are MNHNS and SASEGT. The J segment lost 7 bases and the V segment lost 8 bases, leaving 11 bases of the junction unmatched. The CDR3 is 17 amino acids. CDR3: CASRVGLAGGPRNIQYF. As DNA, the CDR3 is TGTGCCAGCCGTGTGGGACTAGCGGGGGGGCCGAGGAACATTCAGTACTTC.

In its sample, this clone was seen a few times. CDR3 sequence reads: CASSPGQEQFF. CDR3 sequence (DNA): TGTGCCAGCAGCCCGGGACAAGAGCAGTTCTTC. The genes are TRBV11-3 and TRBJ2-1; perhaps TRBD1 as D (6 bases). The CDR3 consists of 11 residues. Germline lookup yields CDR1 SGHNT and CDR2 YENEEA. Trimming removed 5 bases at V and 10 bases at J, with 9 bases between.

This chain joins TRBV7-9 and TRBJ1-1; TRBD1 matches 9 bases. V lost 2 bases and J lost 5; bases outside the gene matches: 6. Germline CDR1 is SEHNR and CDR2 is FQNEAQ (reference sequence). This CDR3 region has 15 residues. The CDR3 sequence: CASSLRKQGATEAFF. CDR3 bases: TGTGCCAGCAGCTTACGAAAACAGGGGGCGACTGAAGCTTTCTTT. Complete variable domain (other parts from reference TRBV7-9 and TRBJ1-1): DTGVSQNPRHKITKRGQNVTFRCDPISEHNRLYWYRQTLGQGPEFLTYFQNEAQLEKSRLLSDRFSAERPKGSFSTLEIQRTEQGDSAMYLCASSLRKQGATEAFFGQGTRLTVV.

The V gene is TRBV6-2 or TRBV6-3, the J gene TRBJ2-7; D remains ambiguous. CDR1 is MNHEY and CDR2 is SVGEGT in the germline V gene. The CDR3 totals 12 residues. The V end was cut by 2 bases, the J end by 7 bases, with 9 bases between. CDR3 DNA: TGTGCCAGCAGTTACCCTGCAACTGAGCAGTACTTC. Translating it yields CASSYPATEQYF.

The rearrangement joins TRBV28 to TRBJ1-1, with D tentatively TRBD1 (5 bases). CDR1 and CDR2 from the germline V gene are MDHEN and SYDVKM. The CDR3 runs to 14 residues. V was cut by 5 bases and J by 1 base, with 11 bases left in between. The CDR3 sequence is CASSKLTENTEAFF. CDR3 DNA sequence: TGTGCCAGCAGTAAATTGACAGAGAACACTGAAGCTTTCTTT.

CDR3 loop: CASSQTSGSYEQYF. CDR3 sequence (DNA): TGTGCCAGCAGCCAGACTAGCGGGAGCTACGAGCAGTACTTC. J is TRBJ2-7 and V is TRBV11-3; 12 positions agree with TRBD2. CDR3 length equals 14 residues. The trim removed 5 bases at V and 3 bases at J, leaving 2 bases unmatched. Germline V gene lookup returns CDR1 SGHNT and CDR2 YENEEA.

The genes are TRBV5-4 and TRBJ1-5; TRBD1 agrees at 9 bases. Germline V gives CDR1 SGHNT, CDR2 YYREEE (reference sequence). The V and J ends lost 0 bases and 7 bases, in that order; junction bases with no gene match: 5. The CDR3 extends over 15 amino acids. The CDR3: CASSLAGTGQQPQHF. As DNA, the CDR3 is TGTGCCAGCAGCTTGGCCGGGACAGGGCAGCAGCCCCAGCATTTT.

CDR3 DNA: TGTGCCAGCAGCACGCACAGGGGGCAACAAGAGACCCAGTACTTC. Translated, it gives CASSTHRGQQETQYF. The V call is TRBV11-2, the J call TRBJ2-5; 9 nucleotides line up with TRBD1. The V gene's germline CDR1 is SGHAT and CDR2 FQNNGV. The CDR3 is made up of 15 amino acids. V lost 5 bases, J lost 2 bases, and 6 bases stayed unmatched.

The chain carries TRBV9 and TRBJ2-7, with D maybe TRBD1 (6 bases). Germline CDR1 is SGDLS and CDR2 is YYNGEE. The CDR3 runs 12 residues. V was shortened by 3 bases and J by 12 bases, with 16 bases between the two germline ends. The CDR3 nucleotides are TGTGCCAGCAGCGCCAACAGACAGGTCATGTACTTC. Translating gives CASSANRQVMYF. Combining the CDR3 with reference TRBV9 and TRBJ2-7 gives the whole variable domain DSGVTQTPKHLITATGQRVTLRCSPRSGDLSVYWYQQSLDQGLQFLIQYYNGEERAKGNILERFSAQQFPDLHSELNLSSLELGDSALYFCASSANRQVMYFGPGTRLTVT.

The J gene is TRBJ2-4, the V gene TRBV29-1; D is ambiguous. The V gene lost 4 bases and the J gene lost 0 bases, with 4 bases spanning the gap. The CDR3 is 12 residues long. CDR1 and CDR2 (germline): SQVTM, ANQGSEA. The CDR3 spells CSVAGAKNIQYF. DNA of the CDR3: TGCAGCGTTGCGGGAGCCAAAAACATTCAGTACTTC.

This chain links TRBV6-2 or TRBV6-3 with TRBJ1-1; 10 nucleotides agree with TRBD1. The germline V gene encodes CDR1 MNHEY and CDR2 SVGEGT. The CDR3 sequence is 14 residues long. With 5 bases clipped from V and 2 bases from J, the junction kept 2 bases outside the gene matches. CDR3 amino acids: CASSRQGANTEAFF. As DNA, the CDR3 is TGTGCCAGCAGTCGACAGGGGGCTAACACTGAAGCTTTCTTT.

The V gene is TRBV11-2, the J gene TRBJ1-2; D may be TRBD1 (6 bases). The germline V gene has CDR1 SGHAT and CDR2 FQNNGV. CDR3 size: 17 residues. Trimming cost V 1 base and J 5 bases, with 20 bases left between them. CDR3 sequence (DNA): TGTGCCAGCAGCTTAGCGTATCCAGGGGACCAGATGTATGGCTACACCTTC. It specifies CASSLAYPGDQMYGYTF.

The chain recombines TRBV14 with TRBJ1-2; 12 bases map to TRBD1. The junction had 4 bases not matched to a gene; V was cut back by 4 bases and J by 4 bases. Germline CDR1 is SGHDN and CDR2 is FVKESK. The CDR3 sequence is 15 residues long. The CDR3 loop is CASSRGTGGGYGYTF. The CDR3 nucleotides read TGTGCCAGCAGCCGAGGGACAGGGGGCGGCTATGGCTACACCTTC.

This clone occurred a few times. The genes are TRBV7-9 and TRBJ2-2; D is ambiguous. The germline V and J ends were trimmed by 3 bases and 4 bases, with 6 bases remaining between them. The CDR3 extends over 13 amino acids. The germline CDR1 and CDR2 sequences are SEHNR and FQNEAQ (reference sequence). CDR3 DNA: TGTGCCAGCAGCTTTACACCCACCGGGGAGCTGTTTTTT. This gives the protein CASSFTPTGELFF.

CDR3 DNA sequence: TGTGCCAGCAGTTTACAGGGGGGGTCTAACTATGGCTACACCTTC. Its translation is CASSLQGGSNYGYTF. This rearrangement joins TRBV2 to TRBJ1-2; 8 nucleotides agree with TRBD1. CDR3 size: 15 residues. Losses at the gene ends were 5 bases for V and 0 bases for J; bases not matched to a gene: 5. Per the germline V gene, CDR1 is SNHLY and CDR2 is FYNNEI.

The chain carries TRBV28 and TRBJ2-3, with TRBD2 matching over 10 bases. V lost 7 bases to trimming and J lost 1 base; unmatched junction nucleotides: 8. In germline, CDR1 is MDHEN, CDR2 SYDVKM. This CDR3 has 16 residues. The CDR3: CASKKEGLARTDTQYF. The CDR3 DNA reads TGTGCCAGCAAAAAGGAGGGACTAGCGCGCACAGATACGCAGTATTTT.